Listed here are 9 T cell receptor beta chains from one sample, sequenced in a study of shared clonotypes between healthy human individuals. CD45RO-negative, CCR7-positively selected cells formed the naive CD8 fraction, excluding terminally differentiated effector memory CD45RA+ cells. Produced via immunoSEQ multiplex PCR; TCRdb's table is partial and in-frame only. The sample holds about 820,000 clones, almost 95% seen once. Sequenced sample: naive CD8+ T cells sorted from blood. All receptors come from a man aged 30 to 39 in good health.

The chain combines TRBV4-2 with TRBJ2-7; 8 bases are a match to TRBD2. Germline values: CDR1 LGHNA, CDR2 YNFKEQ. J was trimmed by 7 bases and V by 5 bases; bases with no gene match: 16. The CDR3 runs to 16 residues. As DNA, the CDR3 is TGTGCCAGCAGCGCAGAACGGGGGGGGAGTGCGGGAGAGCAGTACTTC. This translates into CASSAERGGSAGEQYF.

The CDR3 loop reads CASTRDRSTYEQYF. The CDR3 coding sequence is TGTGCCAGCACCCGGGACAGGTCAACCTACGAGCAGTACTTC. V is TRBV9 and J is TRBJ2-7; 8 bases align to TRBD1. V lost 6 bases and J lost 2; bases outside the gene matches: 7. The CDR3 has 14 amino acids. The V gene's germline CDR1 is SGDLS and CDR2 YYNGEE.

The chain combines TRBV27 with TRBJ2-1; D may be TRBD2 (5 bases). Germline V gene sequence: CDR1 MNHEY, CDR2 SMNVEV (reference sequence). V dropped 1 base and J dropped 5 bases, with 9 bases sitting between them. The CDR3 loop spans 14 amino acids. The CDR3 bases are TGTGCCAGCAGTTTATTGGGAGAAGACAATGAGCAGTTCTTC. It codes for CASSLLGEDNEQFF.

V usage is TRBV27 and J usage is TRBJ2-7; D is perhaps TRBD1 or TRBD2 (5 bases each). The CDR3 sequence is 15 residues long. Trimming removed 2 bases at V and 3 bases at J, with 14 bases between. CDR1 MNHEY and CDR2 SMNVEV come from the germline V gene (reference sequence). The CDR3 reads CASSLQGPTGYEQYF. The CDR3 region has the DNA TGTGCCAGCAGTTTACAGGGACCCACCGGCTACGAGCAGTACTTC.

The chain uses TRBV7-6 and TRBJ2-7; 12 bases are a match to TRBD2. CDR1 SGHVS and CDR2 FNYEAQ come from the germline V gene. Trimming removed 0 bases from V and 4 bases from J; junction bases left unmatched: 4. This CDR3 comprises 16 residues. CDR3 region: CASSLAKTSGSYEQYF. For the CDR3, the DNA is TGTGCCAGCAGCTTAGCCAAGACTAGCGGGAGTTACGAGCAGTACTTC.

This clone was recorded many times. V is TRBV29-1 and J is TRBJ2-1; maybe TRBD2 (5 bases). The CDR3 has 16 residues. Germline CDR1 SQVTM, CDR2 ANQGSEA. V was trimmed by 3 bases and J by 6 bases, leaving 21 bases between them. The chain's CDR3 is CSVESSPSIETNEQFF. Written as DNA, the CDR3 is TGCAGCGTTGAGTCGTCCCCTAGCATCGAAACCAATGAGCAGTTCTTC.

The genes are TRBV10-3 and TRBJ2-7; D is perhaps TRBD2 (6 bases). The V and J ends lost 5 bases and 3 bases respectively, with 14 bases between them. The CDR3 is 14 residues long. From germline, CDR1 is ENHRY and CDR2 SYGVKD. This CDR3 is CAISRTEGSYEQYF. CDR3 DNA: TGTGCCATCAGTCGGACGGAGGGGAGCTACGAGCAGTACTTC.

This rearrangement joins TRBV7-9 to TRBJ1-5, with D maybe TRBD1 (5 bases). Germline values: CDR1 SEHNR, CDR2 FQNEAQ (reference sequence). The CDR3 consists of 14 residues. The V gene lost 2 bases and the J gene lost 4 bases, with 9 bases spanning the gap. CDR3: CASSLTGLNQPQHF. The CDR3 nucleotides read TGTGCCAGCAGCTTAACAGGCCTAAATCAGCCCCAGCATTTT.

The chain combines TRBV4-1 with TRBJ2-1; possible D gene TRBD2, 6 bases. V shed 6 bases and J shed 2 bases, with 8 bases lying between them. CDR1 and CDR2 from the germline V gene are MGHRA and YSYEKL. This CDR3 comprises 13 residues. The chain's CDR3 is CASSGLPYNEQFF. In DNA form, the CDR3 reads TGCGCCAGCAGTGGACTACCCTACAATGAGCAGTTCTTC.